This T cell receptor (beta chain) is from a study of CD8+ T cells in alopecia areata. Study context: Treatment of the treated patients consisted of oral tofacitinib, 5 to 10 mg twice daily. Tofacitinib treatment spanned 6 to 18 months, with 6 months off drug afterward. Whole-study results and caveats: Higher clonality than in normal scalp was seen in lesional scalp, especially alopecia totalis/universalis.

Germline V lookup: CDR1 SNHLY, CDR2 FYNNEI. V gave up 4 bases and J gave up 2 bases, with 10 bases separating them. CDR3 length: 14 amino acids. Following RNA extraction, reverse transcription yielded cDNA that acted as the sequencing template. Assay: immunoSEQ multiplex PCR; the TCRdb copy retains only in-frame clones and omits some. The table includes 250,000 or so clones, 67% detected once. A word on this clone: Its antigen remains unknown.

The specimen comprised CD4+ T cells sorted from blood, sampled at week 0. This clonotype was sampled from a human donor with alopecia areata. The gene calls are TRBV2 and TRBJ2-3, with D unclear. The CDR3 region is CASSVTVLTDTQYF. In nucleotides, the CDR3 is TGTGCCAGCAGTGTTACAGTTCTCACAGATACGCAGTATTTT.